This record concerns one T cell receptor (beta chain) sequence. Other nucleotide sequences in the sample specify the same CDR3. The data belong to a study of shared clonotypes between healthy human individuals. Method: immunoSEQ multiplex PCR; TCRdb's copy keeps in-frame clones and lacks some. The data contain a few million clones, approximately 94% of them seen just once; the ten biggest clones take up roughly 0.13%. The CDR3 has 13 amino acids. Between the trimmed V and J ends, which lost 8 bases and 2 bases, there was a span of 13 bases. The germline V gene has CDR1 MNHEY and CDR2 SVGAGI. Sequences were obtained from naive CD4+ T cells sorted from blood. Subset reported: CD45RA+ positively selected. J is TRBJ2-7 and V is TRBV6-5, with D perhaps TRBD1 or TRBD2 (5 bases each). The receptor was isolated from a man aged 18 to 29 in good health. The CDR3 DNA sequence: TGTGCCAGCCGCCCGGGACCAACCTACGAGCAGTACTTC. It is translated as CASRPGPTYEQYF.